This TCR beta chain came from a study of T-cell reconstitution after alpha-beta-depleted transplantation in children. V was clipped by 1 base and J by 0 bases, with 10 bases between them. The CDR3 has 16 amino acids. Germline CDR1 and CDR2: MDHEN and SYDVKM. The library targeted TCRbeta and was prepared with unique molecular identifiers. TCRdb re-analysed the PCR reads in MiXCR, keeping a single row per CDR3 protein. The sample lists around 680,000 distinct CDR3 sequences; around a sixth were seen once. This clonotype was detected a few times. The rearrangement uses TRBV28 and TRBJ1-3, with a weak D call TRBD1 (5 bases). Here the sequenced sample was PBMCs from the stem cell graft donor, taken from the stem cell graft. The sequence derives from a human donor who donated a stem cell graft to a child with acute myeloid leukemia. The CDR3 DNA is TGTGCCAGCAGTTTATCCCAGGGCACCTCTGGAAACACCATATATTTT. The encoded protein is CASSLSQGTSGNTIYF.